This T cell receptor (beta chain) was profiled in a study of early T cells in non-severe SARS-CoV-2 infection. Study background: Chains were not paired, and sequencing was done on bulk RNA from unsorted whole blood.

The CDR3 runs to 15 residues. The V gene's germline CDR1 is LNHNV and CDR2 YYDKDF (reference sequence). Trimming stripped 0 bases from V and 8 bases from J, with 14 bases between. This clonotype was observed many times. The TCR library protocol attached unique molecular identifiers to the individual cDNA molecules. TCRdb re-derived calls from the 5' RACE reads in MiXCR, one entry per CDR3 protein. Of tens of thousands of distinct CDR3 sequences listed, 5.3% are singletons. The receptor was derived from an adult who was a healthcare worker with PCR-confirmed SARS-CoV-2 infection or an uninfected control (not recorded which). Sequenced sample: whole blood. The genes are TRBV15 and TRBJ2-1; a possible D gene is TRBD2 (5 bases). The CDR3 DNA is TGTGCCACCAGCAGAGATGGGCTAGCTAGTGATGAGCAGTTCTTC. This translates into CATSRDGLASDEQFF.